The T cell receptor beta chain under discussion was sequenced for a study of cytomegalovirus exposure and HLA in healthy donors. Study results and limitations: Reportedly, fewer N-insertions than the approximately 690-donor mean appeared in an Asian-associated ancestry cluster in a later analysis. A few chains tied to CMV proved CMV antigen-specific in vitro. Most TCRs appeared rarely, but some public TCRs recurred in many donors.

Regarding this clone: What it recognizes is unknown.

Unmatched junction bases numbered 11, after V lost 4 bases and J lost 7 bases. The CDR3 loop spans 16 amino acids. Per germline, CDR1 SGHNT and CDR2 YENEEA. 13 Jbeta primers and 60 Vbeta primers were used for the PCR. Data came from immunoSEQ multiplex PCR; TCRdb stores just in-frame clones and leaves some out. The sample shows about 170,000 clones, around three quarters of them seen only once. The sequence was collected from a woman aged 45-65 years in good health and CMV-seronegative. The chain couples TRBV11-3 to TRBJ2-2, with 8 bases that match TRBD1. Sequenced material: PBMCs. The CDR3 coding sequence is TGTGCCAGCAGCTCGGGACAGGCCTATAATAGCGGGGAGCTGTTTTTT. Its translation: CASSSGQAYNSGELFF.